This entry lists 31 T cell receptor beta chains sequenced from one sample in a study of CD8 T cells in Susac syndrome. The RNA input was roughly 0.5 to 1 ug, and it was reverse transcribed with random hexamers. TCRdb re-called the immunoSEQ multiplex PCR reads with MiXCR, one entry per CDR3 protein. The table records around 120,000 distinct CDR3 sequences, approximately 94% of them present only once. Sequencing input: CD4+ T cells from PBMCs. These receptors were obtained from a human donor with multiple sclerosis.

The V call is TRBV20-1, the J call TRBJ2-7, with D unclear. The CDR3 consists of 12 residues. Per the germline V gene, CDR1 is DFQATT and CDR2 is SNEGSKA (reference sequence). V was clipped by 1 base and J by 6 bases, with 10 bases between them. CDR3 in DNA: TGCAGTGCTAGAGTCCAGCTTCGCGAGCAGTACTTC. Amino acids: CSARVQLREQYF.

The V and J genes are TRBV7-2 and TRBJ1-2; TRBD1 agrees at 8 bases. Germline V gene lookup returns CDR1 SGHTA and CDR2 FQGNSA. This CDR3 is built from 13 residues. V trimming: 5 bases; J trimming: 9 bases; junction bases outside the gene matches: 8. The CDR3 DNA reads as TGTGCCAGCAGCCGCCCACAGGGGGTTCGCTACACCTTC. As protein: CASSRPQGVRYTF.

CDR3 protein: CASSNNQGRAEAFF. In DNA form, the CDR3 reads TGTGCCAGTAGTAATAATCAAGGTCGCGCTGAAGCTTTCTTT. This chain connects TRBV19 to TRBJ1-1; no clear D gene. V lost 4 bases, J lost 6 bases, and 15 bases lay in between. This CDR3 region has 14 residues. The germline CDR1 and CDR2 sequences are LNHDA and SQIVND (reference sequence).

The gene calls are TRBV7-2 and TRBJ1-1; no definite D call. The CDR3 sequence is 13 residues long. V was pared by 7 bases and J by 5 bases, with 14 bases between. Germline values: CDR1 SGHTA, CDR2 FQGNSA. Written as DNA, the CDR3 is TGTGCCAGCACCGTCGCGAGGGAGACTGAAGCTTTCTTT. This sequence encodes CASTVARETEAFF.

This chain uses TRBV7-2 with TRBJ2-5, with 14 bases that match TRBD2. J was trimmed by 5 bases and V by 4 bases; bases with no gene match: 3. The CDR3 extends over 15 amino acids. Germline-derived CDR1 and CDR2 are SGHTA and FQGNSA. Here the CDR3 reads CASSSTSGGVETQYF. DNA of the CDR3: TGTGCCAGCAGCTCGACTAGCGGGGGGGTTGAGACCCAGTACTTC.

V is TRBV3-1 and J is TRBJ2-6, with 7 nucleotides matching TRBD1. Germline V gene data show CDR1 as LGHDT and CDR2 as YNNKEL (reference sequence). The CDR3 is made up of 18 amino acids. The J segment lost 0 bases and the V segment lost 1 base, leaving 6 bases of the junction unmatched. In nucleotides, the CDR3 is TGTGCCAGCAGCCAAGGGGACAGAGACATCTCTGGGGCCAACGTCCTGACTTTC. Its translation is CASSQGDRDISGANVLTF.

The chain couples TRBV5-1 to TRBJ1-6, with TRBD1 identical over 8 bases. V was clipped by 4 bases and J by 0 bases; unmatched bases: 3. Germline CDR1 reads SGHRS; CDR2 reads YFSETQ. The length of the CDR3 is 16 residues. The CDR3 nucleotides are TGCGCCAGCAGCGCGACAGGGGACTCCTATAATTCACCCCTCCACTTT. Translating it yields CASSATGDSYNSPLHF.

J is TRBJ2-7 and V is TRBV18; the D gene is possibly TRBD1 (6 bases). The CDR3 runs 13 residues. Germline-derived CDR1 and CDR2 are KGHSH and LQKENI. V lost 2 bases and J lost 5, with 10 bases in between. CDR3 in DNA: TGTGCCAGCTCACCAACCCAGGGGAACGAGCAGTACTTC. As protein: CASSPTQGNEQYF.

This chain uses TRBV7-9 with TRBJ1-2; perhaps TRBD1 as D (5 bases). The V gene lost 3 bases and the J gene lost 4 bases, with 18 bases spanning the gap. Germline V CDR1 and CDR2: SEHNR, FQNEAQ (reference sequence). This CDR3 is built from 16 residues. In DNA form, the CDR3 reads TGTGCCAGCAGCTTTGGTGATGCAGGGCCGTTCTATGGCTACACCTTC. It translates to CASSFGDAGPFYGYTF.

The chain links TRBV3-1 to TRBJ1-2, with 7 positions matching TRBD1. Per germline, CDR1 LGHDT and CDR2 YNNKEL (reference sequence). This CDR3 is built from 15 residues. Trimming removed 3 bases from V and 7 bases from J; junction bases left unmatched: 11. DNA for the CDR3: TGTGCCAGCAGCCATGACGGGACTACAGGGGTTGGCTACACCTTC. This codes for CASSHDGTTGVGYTF.

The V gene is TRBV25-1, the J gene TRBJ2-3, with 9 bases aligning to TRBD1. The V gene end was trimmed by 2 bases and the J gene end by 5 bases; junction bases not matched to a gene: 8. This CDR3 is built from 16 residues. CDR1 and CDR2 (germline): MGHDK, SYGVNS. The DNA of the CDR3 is TGTGCCAGCAGTGAAGCCGGGACAGGGAATAGAGATACGCAGTATTTT. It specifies CASSEAGTGNRDTQYF.

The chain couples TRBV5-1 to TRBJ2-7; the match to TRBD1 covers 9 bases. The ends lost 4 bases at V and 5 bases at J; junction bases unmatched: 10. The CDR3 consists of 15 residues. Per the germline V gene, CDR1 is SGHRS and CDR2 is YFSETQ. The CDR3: CASSTTPGQGHEQYF. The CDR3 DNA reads TGCGCCAGCAGCACAACCCCGGGACAGGGTCACGAGCAGTACTTC.

The CDR3 DNA reads TGCAGTGCCCCCAAGTGGGACAGGAGGGACGAGCAGTACTTC. This codes for CSAPKWDRRDEQYF. The rearrangement joins TRBV20-1 to TRBJ2-7, with TRBD1 matching 8 bases. Trimming at V came to 6 bases and at J to 5 bases, leaving 12 bases not matched to a gene. CDR3 length: 14 amino acids. Per the germline V gene, CDR1 is DFQATT and CDR2 is SNEGSKA (reference sequence).

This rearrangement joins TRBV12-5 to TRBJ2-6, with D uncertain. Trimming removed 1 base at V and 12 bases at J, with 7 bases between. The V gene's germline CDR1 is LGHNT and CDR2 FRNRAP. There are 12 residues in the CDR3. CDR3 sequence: CASGLEGIVLTF. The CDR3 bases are TGTGCTAGTGGTTTGGAAGGAATCGTCCTGACTTTC.

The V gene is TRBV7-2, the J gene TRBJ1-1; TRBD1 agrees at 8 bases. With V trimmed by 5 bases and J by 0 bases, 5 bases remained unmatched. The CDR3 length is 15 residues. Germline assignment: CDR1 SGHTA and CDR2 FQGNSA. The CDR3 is CASSLQGGVNTEAFF. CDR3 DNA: TGTGCCAGCAGCCTACAGGGGGGGGTGAACACTGAAGCTTTCTTT.

The CDR3 DNA sequence: TGTGCCACCAGTGATGGGCCCTCCGATGAAGCTTTCTTT. Protein product: CATSDGPSDEAFF. The rearrangement uses TRBV24-1 and TRBJ1-1; no clear D gene. V lost 3 bases and J lost 7, with 11 bases in between. From germline, CDR1 is KGHDR and CDR2 SFDVKD. This CDR3 comprises 13 residues.

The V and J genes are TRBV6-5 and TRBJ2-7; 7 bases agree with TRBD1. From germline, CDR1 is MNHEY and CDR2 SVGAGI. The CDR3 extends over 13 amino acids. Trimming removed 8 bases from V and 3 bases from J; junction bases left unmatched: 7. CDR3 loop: CASGRRQGYEQYF. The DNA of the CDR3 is TGTGCCAGCGGGCGGCGACAGGGCTACGAGCAGTACTTC.

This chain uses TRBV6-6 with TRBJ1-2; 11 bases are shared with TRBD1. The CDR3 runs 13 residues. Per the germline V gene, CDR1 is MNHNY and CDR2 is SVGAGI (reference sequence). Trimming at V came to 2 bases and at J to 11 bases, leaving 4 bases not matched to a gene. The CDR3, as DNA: TGTGCCAGCAGTTACGAGGGACAGGGGGGGTACACCTTC. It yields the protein CASSYEGQGGYTF.

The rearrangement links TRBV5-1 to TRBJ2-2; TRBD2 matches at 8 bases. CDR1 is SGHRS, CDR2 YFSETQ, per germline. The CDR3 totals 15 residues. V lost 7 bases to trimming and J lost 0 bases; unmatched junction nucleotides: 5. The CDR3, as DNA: TGCGCCAGCCACTCGGGAGGGGCGAACACCGGGGAGCTGTTTTTT. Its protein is CASHSGGANTGELFF.

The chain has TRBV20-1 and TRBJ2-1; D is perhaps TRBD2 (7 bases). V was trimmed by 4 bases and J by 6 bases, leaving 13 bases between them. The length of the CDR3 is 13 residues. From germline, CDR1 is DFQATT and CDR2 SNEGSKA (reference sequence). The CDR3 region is CSATEGGVNEQFF. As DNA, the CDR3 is TGCAGTGCTACCGAGGGGGGGGTCAATGAGCAGTTCTTC.

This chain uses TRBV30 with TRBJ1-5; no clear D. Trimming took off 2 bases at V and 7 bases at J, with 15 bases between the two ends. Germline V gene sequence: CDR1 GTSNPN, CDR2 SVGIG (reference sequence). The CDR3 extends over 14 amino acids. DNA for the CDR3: TGTGCCTGGAGTTTGGGGAACAGTCTGCAGCCCCAGCATTTT. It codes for CAWSLGNSLQPQHF. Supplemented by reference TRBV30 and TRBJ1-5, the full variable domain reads SQTIHQWPATLVQPVGSPLSLECTVEGTSNPNLYWYRQAAGRGLQLLFYSVGIGQISSEVPQNLSASRPQDRQFILSSKKLLLSDSGFYLCAWSLGNSLQPQHFGDGTRLSIL.

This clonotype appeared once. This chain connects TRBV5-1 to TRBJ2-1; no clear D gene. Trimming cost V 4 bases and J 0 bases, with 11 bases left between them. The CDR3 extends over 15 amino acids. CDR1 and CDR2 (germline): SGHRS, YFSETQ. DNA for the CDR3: TGCGCCAGCAGCGGTAGCTCGAGCTCCTACAATGAGCAGTTCTTC. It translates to CASSGSSSSYNEQFF.

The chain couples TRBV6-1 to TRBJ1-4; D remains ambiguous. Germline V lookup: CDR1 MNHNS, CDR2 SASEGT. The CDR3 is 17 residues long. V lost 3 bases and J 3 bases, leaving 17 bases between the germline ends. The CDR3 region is CASSDSYWADPNEKLFF. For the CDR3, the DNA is TGTGCCAGCAGTGATTCTTACTGGGCAGATCCTAATGAAAAACTGTTTTTT.

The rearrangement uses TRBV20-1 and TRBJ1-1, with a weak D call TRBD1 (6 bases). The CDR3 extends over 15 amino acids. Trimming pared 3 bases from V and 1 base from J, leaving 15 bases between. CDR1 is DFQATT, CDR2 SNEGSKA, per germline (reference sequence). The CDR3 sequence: CSARDPGAWNTEAFF. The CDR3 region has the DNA TGCAGTGCTAGGGACCCGGGGGCCTGGAACACTGAAGCTTTCTTT.

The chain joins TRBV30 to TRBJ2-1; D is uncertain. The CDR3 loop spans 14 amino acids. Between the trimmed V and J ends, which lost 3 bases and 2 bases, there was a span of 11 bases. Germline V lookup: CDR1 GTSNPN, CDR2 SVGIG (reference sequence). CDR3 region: CAWRRQTPYNEQFF. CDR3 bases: TGTGCCTGGAGGAGACAAACCCCCTACAATGAGCAGTTCTTC.

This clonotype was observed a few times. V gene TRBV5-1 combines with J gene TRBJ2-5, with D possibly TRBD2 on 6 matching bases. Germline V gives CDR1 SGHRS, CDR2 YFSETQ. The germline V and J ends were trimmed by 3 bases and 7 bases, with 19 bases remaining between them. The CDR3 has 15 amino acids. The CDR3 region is CASSSPGTPVGTQYF. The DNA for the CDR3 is TGCGCCAGCAGCTCGCCGGGGACTCCAGTCGGGACCCAGTACTTC.

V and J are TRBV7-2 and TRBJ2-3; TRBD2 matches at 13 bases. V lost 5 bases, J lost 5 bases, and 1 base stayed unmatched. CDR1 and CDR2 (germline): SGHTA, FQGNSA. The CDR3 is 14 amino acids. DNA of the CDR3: TGTGCCAGCAGCCGACTAGCGGGGGGAGATACGCAGTATTTT. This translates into CASSRLAGGDTQYF.

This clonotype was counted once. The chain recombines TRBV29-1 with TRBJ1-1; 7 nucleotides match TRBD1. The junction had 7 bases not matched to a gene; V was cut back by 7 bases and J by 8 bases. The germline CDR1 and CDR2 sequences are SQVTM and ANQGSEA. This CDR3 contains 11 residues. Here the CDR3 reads CSAYRGGEAFF. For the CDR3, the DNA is TGCAGCGCTTACAGGGGTGGCGAAGCTTTCTTT.

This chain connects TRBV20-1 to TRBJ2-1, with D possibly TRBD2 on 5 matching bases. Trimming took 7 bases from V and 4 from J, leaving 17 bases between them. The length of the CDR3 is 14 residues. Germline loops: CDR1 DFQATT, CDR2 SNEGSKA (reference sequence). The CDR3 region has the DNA TGCAGTGTAGCGCAGCAGGTGCTATACAATGAGCAGTTCTTC. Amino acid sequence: CSVAQQVLYNEQFF.

CDR3 nucleotide sequence: TGTGCCACCAGCAGAGTGGGCGGGAGTTACAATGAGCAGTTCTTC. Translating it yields CATSRVGGSYNEQFF. V and J are TRBV15 and TRBJ2-1, with 7 nucleotides matching TRBD2. Trimming took 1 base from V and 4 from J; bases not matched to a gene: 4. CDR1 LNHNV and CDR2 YYDKDF come from the germline V gene (reference sequence). CDR3 length: 15 residues.

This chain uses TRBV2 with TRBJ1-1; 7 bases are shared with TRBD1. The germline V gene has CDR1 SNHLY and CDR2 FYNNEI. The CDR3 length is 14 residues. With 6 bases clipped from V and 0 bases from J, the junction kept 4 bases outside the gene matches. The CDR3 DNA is TGTGCCAGCAGCATGACAGGGATGAACACTGAAGCTTTCTTT. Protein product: CASSMTGMNTEAFF.